The clone carrying this T cell receptor beta chain was counted between two and nine times. Its specificity is not known. The data were taken from a study of T cell responses to AZD1222 COVID-19 vaccine. Sequencing used immunoSEQ multiplex PCR; TCRdb keeps in-frame clones, though not all of them. This sample has 110,000 to 150,000 clones, with less than 95% found just once. Study observations and caveats: Of the AZD1222 recipients, only 5 to 7 were seropositive at baseline. Clonal diversity was possibly underestimated; the donors were predominantly white British and more often female. Elevations in Spike-specific TCR breadth and depth followed administration of two AZD1222 doses.

This receptor was taken from an adult in good health. The source material was peripheral blood, sampled on day 0 of AZD1222 vaccination.

The CDR3, as DNA: TGTGCCAGCAGCCTAATCAGGACAGGGTACAATGAGCAGTTCTTC. Translated: CASSLIRTGYNEQFF. The rearrangement joins TRBV14 to TRBJ2-1; 8 bases fit TRBD1. The CDR3 contains 15 residues. Germline V gene lookup returns CDR1 SGHDN and CDR2 FVKESK. V dropped 4 bases and J dropped 4; count of bases not matched to a gene: 6.